This TCR beta chain was captured by sequencing in a study of T cells after yellow fever vaccination. This clonotype was observed a single time. Germline CDR1 is DFQATT and CDR2 is SNEGSKA (reference sequence). V lost 4 bases and J lost 2; bases outside the gene matches: 6. The CDR3 loop spans 14 amino acids. A universal primer site and UMIs were added as TCR cDNA was made by 5'RACE template switching. TCRdb processed the 5' RACE reads anew with MiXCR; each CDR3 protein has one entry. The table records some 550,000 distinct CDR3 sequences, 15% to 20% of them present only once. This sequence joins TRBV20-1 and TRBJ2-7, with 9 nucleotides matching TRBD2. This receptor was obtained from a man aged 25 to 45 who received the YFV17D yellow fever vaccine. The input for sequencing was PBMCs, taken 15 days after the yellow fever booster vaccination. DNA for the CDR3: TGCAGTGCTACTTCGGGACTAGCAACCTACGAGCAGTACTTC. Its translation is CSATSGLATYEQYF.